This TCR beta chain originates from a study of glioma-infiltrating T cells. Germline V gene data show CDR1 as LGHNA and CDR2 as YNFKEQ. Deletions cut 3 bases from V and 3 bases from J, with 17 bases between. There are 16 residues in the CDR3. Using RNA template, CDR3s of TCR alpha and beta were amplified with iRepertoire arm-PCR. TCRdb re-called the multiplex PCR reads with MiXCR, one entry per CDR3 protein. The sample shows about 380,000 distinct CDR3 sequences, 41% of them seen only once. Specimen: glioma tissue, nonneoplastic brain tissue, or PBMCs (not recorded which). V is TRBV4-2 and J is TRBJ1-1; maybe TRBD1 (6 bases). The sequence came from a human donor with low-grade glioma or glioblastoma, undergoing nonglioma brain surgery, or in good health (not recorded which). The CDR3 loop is CASSQDGWGRHTEAFF. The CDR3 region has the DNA TGTGCCAGCAGCCAGGATGGGTGGGGGCGTCACACTGAAGCTTTCTTT.